Listed below are T cell receptor beta chains from one sample, sequenced in a study of blood T cells in healthy people across ages. TCRdb reanalysed the 5' RACE reads using MiXCR and keeps one entry per CDR3 protein. The profile shows about 780,000 distinct CDR3 sequences, roughly 25% of them singletons. The same data also went into a second study, on T cells of mothers and their children.

The sample taken for sequencing was blood. These receptors were taken from a boy aged 5-17 years in good health. The CDR3 runs from the conserved cysteine through the conserved F or W. A D gene is named only where the DNA matches it firmly. Part of the rows lack a size; the others show once, few, many or a class for expanded clones.

>TRBD2|TRBV4-2|.|TRBJ2-1
TGTGCCAGCAGCCGCTCTAGCGGGGGCCGGGGCTCCTACAATGAGCAGTTCTTC
CASSRSSGGRGSYNEQFF
>TRBD2|TRBV6-1|.|TRBJ2-7
TGTGCCAGCAGTGTTACGGGAGGTGAGTCCTACGAGCAGTACTTC
CASSVTGGESYEQYF
>.|TRBV6-2/TRBV6-3|few|TRBJ2-3
TGTGCCAGCAGTGAGATTAGCGTCGCAGATACGCAGTATTTT
CASSEISVADTQYF
>TRBD1|TRBV29-1|.|TRBJ2-7
TGCAGCGTTGCTCCGGGACAGGGGGGATACGAGCAGTACTTC
CSVAPGQGGYEQYF
>TRBD1|TRBV7-2|few|TRBJ2-6
TGTGCCAGCAGCCAGCATTCTCCAGGGGGCTTTTCTGGGGCCAACGTCCTGACTTTC
CASSQHSPGGFSGANVLTF
>.|TRBV12-3/TRBV12-4|many|TRBJ1-3
TGTGCCAGCAGTTTGGGACTCTCTGGAAACACCATATATTTT
CASSLGLSGNTIYF
>TRBD2|TRBV6-5|many|TRBJ2-3
TGTGCCAGCAGTTTAGCGGGGGGGCGAAGAACTAGCACAGATACGCAGTATTTT
CASSLAGGRRTSTDTQYF
>TRBD2|TRBV7-2|.|TRBJ2-7
TGTGCCAGCAGCTCACGACTAGCGGGAAATAGGTACGAGCAGTACTTC
CASSSRLAGNRYEQYF
>TRBD2|TRBV12-3/TRBV12-4|few|TRBJ2-1
TGTGCCAGCAGCTCGGGACTAGAGGGCCCCGAGGATGAGCAGTTCTTC
CASSSGLEGPEDEQFF
>TRBD2|TRBV6-8|.|TRBJ2-1
TGTGCCAGCAGTTCAGGACTAGCGGGGGGCCGGTTCTTC
CASSSGLAGGRFF
>TRBD1|TRBV20-1|many|TRBJ1-6
TGCAGTGCTACAGGGGGTAATTCACCCCTCCACTTT
CSATGGNSPLHF
>TRBD1|TRBV5-5|.|TRBJ1-4
TGTGCCAGCAGCCACACCCCTCACAGGGGTCCTAATGAAAAACTGTTTTTT
CASSHTPHRGPNEKLFF
>TRBD1|TRBV12-3/TRBV12-4|.|TRBJ2-3
TGTGCCAGCAGTTTTGGACAGGGTTTTGGAGCAGATACGCAGTATTTT
CASSFGQGFGADTQYF
>TRBD2|TRBV15|.|TRBJ2-1
TGTGCCACCAGCAGAGATCGGGCTAGCGGGGGGGCGAGGCAGTTCTTC
CATSRDRASGGARQFF
>TRBD2|TRBV27|.|TRBJ2-3
TGTGCCAGCACCATACCCCCGGGACTAGTACCAGATACGCAGTATTTT
CASTIPPGLVPDTQYF
>.|TRBV18|few|TRBJ2-2
TGTGCCAGCTCACCACCTGCCAGGGAGGAGATCGGGGAGCTGTTTTTT
CASSPPAREEIGELFF
>.|TRBV6-1|.|TRBJ2-5
TGTGCCAGCAGTGTGGGTGCGACCCAGTACTTC
CASSVGATQYF
>TRBD1|TRBV20-1|.|TRBJ2-2
TGCAGTGCCGGACAGGGGACCGGGGAGCTGTTTTTT
CSAGQGTGELFF